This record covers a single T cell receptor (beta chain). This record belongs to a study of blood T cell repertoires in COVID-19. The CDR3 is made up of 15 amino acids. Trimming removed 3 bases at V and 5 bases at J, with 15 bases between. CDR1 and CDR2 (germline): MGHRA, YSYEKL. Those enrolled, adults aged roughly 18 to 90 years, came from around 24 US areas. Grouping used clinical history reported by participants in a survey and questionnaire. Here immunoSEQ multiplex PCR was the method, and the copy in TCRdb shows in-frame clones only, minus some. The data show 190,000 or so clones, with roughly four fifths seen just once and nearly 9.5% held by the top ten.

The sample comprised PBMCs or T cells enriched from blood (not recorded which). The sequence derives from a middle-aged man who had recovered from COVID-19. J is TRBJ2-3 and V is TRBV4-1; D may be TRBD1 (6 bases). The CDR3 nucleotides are TGCGCCAGCAGCCAGCAACAGGGACCACTAGATACGCAGTATTTT. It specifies CASSQQQGPLDTQYF.